Below are 32 T cell receptor beta chains sequenced from a single sample in a study of T cells in Graves' hyperthyroidism and ophthalmopathy. Researchers amplified the TCR beta CDR3 regions from RNA transcripts. First-round RT-PCR of the TCR CDR3 relied on the HTBI primer set. TCRdb analysed the multiplex PCR reads with MiXCR anew, one entry per CDR3 protein. Of approximately 590,000 distinct CDR3 sequences detected, 15% to 18% appear once; the ten largest clones hold around 7.8%. Input material: blood. The receptors were sampled from a woman aged 25-40 years with Graves' hyperthyroidism.

In its sample, this clonotype was seen many times. The rearrangement joins TRBV7-2 to TRBJ2-7, with D perhaps being TRBD1 or TRBD2 (5 bases each). Per the germline V gene, CDR1 is SGHTA and CDR2 is FQGNSA. CDR3 length: 15 residues. V lost 1 base and J lost 3, with 13 bases in between. CDR3 loop: CASSLVGGESYEQYF. DNA for the CDR3: TGTGCCAGCAGCTTAGTTGGGGGAGAAAGCTACGAGCAGTACTTC.

V gene TRBV19 combines with J gene TRBJ1-5; 9 bases agree with TRBD1. The CDR3 spans 15 residues. CDR1 and CDR2 from the germline V gene are LNHDA and SQIVND (reference sequence). V dropped 9 bases and J dropped 0; count of bases not matched to a gene: 6. The CDR3 DNA is TGTGCCAGCCTTGAGGACAGGGGTAGCAATCAGCCCCAGCATTTT. It yields the protein CASLEDRGSNQPQHF.

The J gene is TRBJ2-7, the V gene TRBV27, with 10 bases fitting TRBD2. With 5 bases clipped from V and 2 bases from J, the junction kept 3 bases outside the gene matches. This CDR3 has 14 residues. Germline V gene sequence: CDR1 MNHEY, CDR2 SMNVEV (reference sequence). The CDR3 DNA reads as TGTGCCAGCAGTGCCCTAGCGGGAGCCTACGAGCAGTACTTC. Translation gives CASSALAGAYEQYF.

This clonotype was detected many times. This rearrangement joins TRBV3-1 to TRBJ2-1; D uncertain. The CDR3 sequence is 15 residues long. Germline lookup yields CDR1 LGHDT and CDR2 YNNKEL (reference sequence). V lost 0 bases, J lost 0 bases, and 6 bases lay in between. The CDR3 region is CASSQDMGSYNEQFF. The CDR3 nucleotides read TGTGCCAGCAGCCAAGATATGGGCTCCTACAATGAGCAGTTCTTC.

This clonotype was picked up many times. V gene TRBV3-1 combines with J gene TRBJ2-7; 10 bases map to TRBD2. V dropped 4 bases and J dropped 5; count of bases not matched to a gene: 11. The length of the CDR3 is 16 residues. Germline V gene data show CDR1 as LGHDT and CDR2 as YNNKEL (reference sequence). CDR3 nucleotides: TGTGCCAGCAGCCGCCTGGGGGCTAGCGGGAGCAACGAGCAGTACTTC. It yields the protein CASSRLGASGSNEQYF.

This clonotype has only a few counts. The chain employs TRBV7-9 and TRBJ1-6; TRBD1 is a possible D gene (5 bases). Germline V gene data show CDR1 as SEHNR and CDR2 as FQNEAQ (reference sequence). V shed 1 base and J shed 10 bases, with 14 bases lying between them. The CDR3 has 15 amino acids. The CDR3 DNA is TGTGCCAGCAGCTTAGAGGGGACCTCTGGGTCACCCCTCCACTTT. This codes for CASSLEGTSGSPLHF.

This clonotype was detected only a few times. This may arise from a read error, as a much more abundant clone is one base away. The rearrangement uses TRBV20-1 and TRBJ1-6; no reliable D call. The germline gives CDR1 DFQATT, CDR2 SNEGSKA (reference sequence). Between the trimmed V and J ends, which lost 0 bases and 5 bases, there was a span of 11 bases. There are 15 residues in the CDR3. CDR3 sequence (DNA): TGCAGTGCTAGAGATTACGGCGTACATAATTCACCCCTCCACTTT. Encoded protein: CSARDYGVHNSPLHF.

Remarks on this clonotype: An end of the junction does not agree with germline; a read error may underlie this. The J gene is TRBJ2-7, the V gene TRBV4-1, with a possible D match to TRBD2 (6 bases). Germline V lookup: CDR1 MGHRA, CDR2 YSYEKL. CDR3 length: 16 amino acids. The chain's CDR3 is CASSQLGGIPSHEQYF. The CDR3 nucleotides read TGCGCCAGCAGCCAATTAGGCGGGATTCCCTCCCACGAGCAGTACTTC.

This clonotype was observed a few times. The chain employs TRBV15 and TRBJ2-3, with D possibly matching TRBD2 (7 bases). CDR1 is LNHNV, CDR2 YYDKDF, per germline (reference sequence). Trimming pared 8 bases from V and 1 base from J, leaving 16 bases between. The CDR3 runs to 15 residues. The CDR3 protein is CATANYGGRTDTQYF. The CDR3 nucleotides read TGTGCCACCGCCAACTACGGGGGGCGCACAGATACGCAGTATTTT.

This clonotype showed up just a few times. The V call is TRBV10-3, the J call TRBJ2-6, with 10 positions matching TRBD1. Germline assignment: CDR1 ENHRY and CDR2 SYGVKD. The CDR3 is 18 residues long. V lost 5 bases, J lost 0 bases, and 7 bases stayed unmatched. CDR3 residues: CAISYSGTGASGANVLTF. The CDR3 region has the DNA TGTGCCATCAGTTATTCCGGGACAGGGGCCTCTGGGGCCAACGTCCTGACTTTC.

This clonotype occurred a few times. The chain employs TRBV15 and TRBJ2-7, with TRBD1 matching 7 bases. CDR1 and CDR2 from the germline V gene are LNHNV and YYDKDF (reference sequence). V shed 1 base, J shed 1 base, and the junction held 10 bases outside the gene matches. The CDR3 is made up of 17 amino acids. The CDR3: CATSRVPAGTASYEQYF. In DNA form, the CDR3 reads TGTGCCACCAGCAGAGTACCAGCCGGGACAGCTTCCTACGAGCAGTACTTC.

This clonotype has more than one count but fewer than ten. This chain joins TRBV6-1 and TRBJ1-5; D is unresolved. V was cut by 9 bases and J by 0 bases, with 15 bases left in between. CDR1 is MNHNS, CDR2 SASEGT, per germline. This CDR3 region has 15 residues. CDR3 sequence: CASGVAKYSNQPQHF. The DNA of the CDR3 is TGTGCCAGTGGGGTGGCGAAATATAGCAATCAGCCCCAGCATTTT.

The chain recombines TRBV3-1 with TRBJ2-3, with TRBD2 matching 9 bases. V shed 4 bases, J shed 6 bases, and the junction held 8 bases outside the gene matches. The CDR3 extends over 15 amino acids. Germline V CDR1 and CDR2: LGHDT, YNNKEL (reference sequence). The DNA for the CDR3 is TGTGCCAGCAGCCGGGGCGGGAGGGCCTTGGATACGCAGTATTTT. It encodes CASSRGGRALDTQYF.

In its sample, this clonotype was seen many times. The V gene is TRBV7-6, the J gene TRBJ2-3; 10 positions agree with TRBD2. V shed 0 bases and J 3 bases; nucleotides not matched to a gene: 6. There are 17 residues in the CDR3. Germline CDR1 and CDR2: SGHVS and FNYEAQ. Here the CDR3 DNA reads TGTGCCAGCAGCTTAGCTCTAGCGGGAGACTCTACAGATACGCAGTATTTT. Translation: CASSLALAGDSTDTQYF.

The V and J genes are TRBV5-4 and TRBJ2-2; D might be TRBD2 (6 bases). CDR3 length: 17 residues. Germline V gene data show CDR1 as SGHNT and CDR2 as YYREEE (reference sequence). The ends were cut back, 1 base at V and 6 bases at J, with 19 bases in the middle. CDR3 amino acids: CASSLRWPGVMAGELFF. The CDR3, as DNA: TGTGCCAGCAGCTTGAGGTGGCCGGGAGTCATGGCCGGGGAGCTGTTTTTT.

This clonotype appeared many times. The chain is built from TRBV4-3 and TRBJ1-1, with D possibly being TRBD1 (6 bases). The CDR3 spans 14 residues. CDR1 is LGHNA, CDR2 YSLEER, per germline. V lost 0 bases, J lost 5 bases, and 10 bases lay in between. The DNA for the CDR3 is TGCGCCAGCAGCCAAGATCGGGGGCTAACTGAAGCTTTCTTT. Residues: CASSQDRGLTEAFF.

This clonotype was observed many times. The chain recombines TRBV5-1 with TRBJ2-1, with 7 bases lining up with TRBD2. Per germline, CDR1 SGHRS and CDR2 YFSETQ. Trimming at V came to 2 bases and at J to 8 bases, leaving 7 bases not matched to a gene. The CDR3 has 14 residues. The CDR3 nucleotides read TGCGCCAGCAGCTTAATACACCGGGAGGATGAGCAGTTCTTC. It encodes CASSLIHREDEQFF.

This clonotype was seen ten or more times. The chain combines TRBV11-2 with TRBJ1-1, with D perhaps matching TRBD1 (6 bases). The germline V gene encodes CDR1 SGHAT and CDR2 FQNNGV. Trimming left V 5 bases short and J 5 bases short, with 15 bases between. The CDR3 covers 14 residues. The CDR3 here is CASSPGGLETEAFF. The DNA of the CDR3 is TGTGCCAGCAGCCCCGGGGGGCTGGAGACTGAAGCTTTCTTT. Together with reference TRBV11-2 and TRBJ1-1, the CDR3 gives the full variable domain: EAGVAQSPRYKIIEKRQSVAFWCNPISGHATLYWYQQILGQGPKLLIQFQNNGVVDDSQLPKDRFSAERLKGVDSTLKIQPAKLEDSAVYLCASSPGGLETEAFFGQGTRLTVV.

The V gene is TRBV18, the J gene TRBJ2-3, with a weak D call TRBD2 (5 bases). Between the trimmed V and J ends, which lost 0 bases and 0 bases, there was a span of 13 bases. The CDR3 has 17 residues. Per the germline V gene, CDR1 is KGHSH and CDR2 is LQKENI. CDR3 protein: CASSPPLGGPSTDTQYF. CDR3 DNA: TGTGCCAGCTCACCACCATTGGGCGGGCCCAGCACAGATACGCAGTATTTT.

This clonotype was counted ten times or more. The V gene is TRBV20-1, the J gene TRBJ2-3; D not resolved. The V gene's germline CDR1 is DFQATT and CDR2 SNEGSKA (reference sequence). V was trimmed by 5 bases and J by 0 bases, leaving 9 bases between them. CDR3 length equals 13 residues. Here the CDR3 DNA reads TGCAGTGCTGAAGGCAGGAGCACAGATACGCAGTATTTT. This codes for CSAEGRSTDTQYF.

This clonotype was seen ten or more times. The chain has TRBV20-1 and TRBJ2-1; 7 bases are shared with TRBD2. This CDR3 has 16 residues. Germline V CDR1 and CDR2: DFQATT, SNEGSKA (reference sequence). Losses at the gene ends were 0 bases for V and 4 bases for J; bases not matched to a gene: 9. The chain's CDR3 is CSARDPQAGPYNEQFF. Written as DNA, the CDR3 is TGCAGTGCTAGAGATCCCCAAGCGGGGCCTTACAATGAGCAGTTCTTC.

V and J are TRBV11-2 and TRBJ2-1; TRBD1 agrees at 8 bases. Germline-derived CDR1 and CDR2 are SGHAT and FQNNGV. The CDR3 extends over 16 amino acids. V lost 2 bases, J lost 8 bases, and 11 bases stayed unmatched. The CDR3 reads CASSLWDRFQSYEQFF. For the CDR3, the DNA is TGTGCCAGCAGCTTATGGGACAGGTTTCAATCATATGAGCAGTTCTTC.

Note on this clonotype: A much bigger clone sits one base away, suggesting this may be a read error. The CDR3 loop reads CSASPSGSYNEQYF. CDR3 nucleotides: TGCAGTGCTAGTCCTAGCGGGAGTTACAATGAGCAGTACTTC. The V and J genes are TRBV20-1 and TRBJ2-1; 10 bases map to TRBD2. The J call is doubtful: the DNA matches TRBJ2-7 better. CDR3 length equals 14 residues. Germline CDR1 and CDR2: DFQATT and SNEGSKA (reference sequence).

Many counts were recorded for this clonotype. The chain couples TRBV7-9 to TRBJ2-3, with 8 bases matching TRBD1. The CDR3 sequence is 15 residues long. V was pared by 4 bases and J by 0 bases, with 3 bases of the junction left unmatched. Germline-derived CDR1 and CDR2 are SEHNR and FQNEAQ (reference sequence). The CDR3 region has the DNA TGTGCCAGCAGCTCCGGACAGGGTAGCACAGATACGCAGTATTTT. Translation gives CASSSGQGSTDTQYF.

The chain employs TRBV12-3 or TRBV12-4 and TRBJ2-3, with 11 nucleotides matching TRBD2. The CDR3 consists of 16 residues. Trimming at V came to 6 bases and at J to 5 bases, leaving 10 bases not matched to a gene. In DNA form, the CDR3 reads TGTGCCAGCAGCGGGACTAGCGGCCACACAAGAGATACGCAGTATTTT. It translates to CASSGTSGHTRDTQYF.

The table lists this clonotype with many counts. The chain is built from TRBV4-1 and TRBJ2-7; TRBD2 matches 10 bases. The V segment lost 4 bases and the J segment 5 bases; nucleotides outside the gene matches: 8. From germline, CDR1 is MGHRA and CDR2 YSYEKL. This CDR3 comprises 15 residues. The chain's CDR3 is CASSRETSGYNEQYF. CDR3 nucleotide sequence: TGCGCCAGCAGCCGCGAGACTAGCGGGTACAACGAGCAGTACTTC.

Many counts were recorded for this clonotype. The chain is built from TRBV7-8 and TRBJ2-3; D uncertain. V was trimmed by 2 bases and J by 7 bases, leaving 13 bases between them. Germline-derived CDR1 and CDR2 are SGHVS and FQNEAQ. The CDR3 is 14 residues long. This chain's CDR3 is CASSLFSVSNTQYF. The CDR3 DNA reads as TGTGCCAGCAGCTTATTCAGTGTTAGTAATACGCAGTATTTT.

This clonotype was seen more than once but under ten times. V and J are TRBV9 and TRBJ2-2, with D possibly matching TRBD1 (6 bases). CDR3 length equals 15 residues. The germline gives CDR1 SGDLS, CDR2 YYNGEE. The V gene lost 2 bases and the J gene lost 1 base, with 9 bases spanning the gap. This chain's CDR3 is CASSVLQGNTGELFF. The CDR3 DNA is TGTGCCAGCAGCGTTTTACAGGGGAACACCGGGGAGCTGTTTTTT.

This chain joins TRBV27 and TRBJ1-1; 9 bases match TRBD1. Germline CDR1 reads MNHEY; CDR2 reads SMNVEV (reference sequence). Trimming cost V 6 bases and J 7 bases; bases outside gene matches: 9. The length of the CDR3 is 14 residues. The CDR3 DNA follows: TGTGCCAGCAGGACCGGGACAGGGTTTGTTGAAGCTTTCTTT. This translates into CASRTGTGFVEAFF.

This chain links TRBV30 with TRBJ2-7; TRBD1 matches at 10 bases. This CDR3 has 14 residues. The V and J ends lost 4 bases and 2 bases, in that order; junction bases with no gene match: 5. From germline, CDR1 is GTSNPN and CDR2 SVGIG (reference sequence). The CDR3, as DNA: TGTGCCTGGAAATCCGGGACAGGGGCCTACGAGCAGTACTTC. Protein: CAWKSGTGAYEQYF.

V usage is TRBV12-3 or TRBV12-4 and J usage is TRBJ2-2; D is unresolved. Trimming removed 1 base at V and 5 bases at J, with 5 bases between. The CDR3 extends over 13 amino acids. The chain's CDR3 is CASSLVITGELFF. CDR3 nucleotide sequence: TGTGCCAGCAGTTTAGTCATTACCGGGGAGCTGTTTTTT.

This clonotype was seen a few times. The genes are TRBV4-1 and TRBJ1-6; TRBD1 might be the D (5 bases). Germline V gives CDR1 MGHRA, CDR2 YSYEKL. The CDR3 is made up of 15 amino acids. The germline V and J ends were trimmed by 4 bases and 8 bases, with 15 bases remaining between them. The CDR3 DNA follows: TGCGCCAGCAGCCTAACCGGGGACGCTGATTCACCCCTCCACTTT. Its translation: CASSLTGDADSPLHF.